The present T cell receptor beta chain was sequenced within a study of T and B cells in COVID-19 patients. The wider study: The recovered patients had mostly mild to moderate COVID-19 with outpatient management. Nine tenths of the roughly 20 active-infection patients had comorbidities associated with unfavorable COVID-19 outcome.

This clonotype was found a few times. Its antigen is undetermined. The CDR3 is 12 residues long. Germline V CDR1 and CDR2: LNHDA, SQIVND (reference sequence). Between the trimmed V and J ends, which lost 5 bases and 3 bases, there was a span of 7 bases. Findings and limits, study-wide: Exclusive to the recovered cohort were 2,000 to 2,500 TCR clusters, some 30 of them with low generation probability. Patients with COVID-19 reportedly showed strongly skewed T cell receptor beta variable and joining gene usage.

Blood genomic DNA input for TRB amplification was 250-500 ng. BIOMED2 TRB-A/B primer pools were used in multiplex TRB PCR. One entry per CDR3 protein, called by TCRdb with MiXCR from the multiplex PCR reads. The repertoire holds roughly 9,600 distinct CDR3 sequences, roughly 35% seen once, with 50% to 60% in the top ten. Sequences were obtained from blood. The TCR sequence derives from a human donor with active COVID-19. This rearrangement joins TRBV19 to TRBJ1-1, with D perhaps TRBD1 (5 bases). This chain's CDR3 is CASSWGDTEAFF. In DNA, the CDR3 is TGTGCCAGTAGTTGGGGCGACACTGAAGCTTTCTTT.